Below are 9 T cell receptor beta chains sequenced from a single sample in a study of Ad26.COV2.S vaccination and SARS-CoV-2 variants. Treatment indicated: 15 to 20 received Ad26.COV2.S at low or high dose, single or two shots; 5 received placebo; per-sample allocation not given. Sampling occurred on day 63 after the first vaccine or placebo injection. Only in-frame clones appear in the TCRdb table, and some are missing; sequencing was by immunoSEQ multiplex PCR. The sample has fewer than 500,000 clones, around 90% seen once; the top ten hold about 12%. The source material was peripheral blood, sampled in a trial of Ad26.COV2.S vaccine versus placebo. The receptor source for this set is a person between 18 and 60 years old who received the Ad26.COV2.S COVID-19 vaccine or a placebo.

This clone was seen only once. The V call is TRBV30, the J call TRBJ2-7, with 7 positions matching TRBD1. Germline lookup yields CDR1 GTSNPN and CDR2 SVGIG (reference sequence). The CDR3 sequence is 14 residues long. Unmatched junction bases numbered 9, after V lost 5 bases and J lost 2 bases. CDR3 protein: CAWDFGDRAYEQYF. The DNA for the CDR3 is TGTGCCTGGGACTTTGGGGACAGAGCCTACGAGCAGTACTTC.

The genes are TRBV10-3 and TRBJ1-1, with 9 bases identical to TRBD1. The J segment lost 2 bases and the V segment lost 3 bases, leaving 4 bases of the junction unmatched. This CDR3 is built from 15 residues. Germline V gene sequence: CDR1 ENHRY, CDR2 SYGVKD. Here the CDR3 DNA reads TGTGCCATCAGTGATCCGGGACAGGGAAACACTGAAGCTTTCTTT. This codes for CAISDPGQGNTEAFF.

The chain is built from TRBV7-2 and TRBJ1-2; a weak D match, TRBD1 (6 bases). The CDR3 length is 13 residues. V lost 4 bases to trimming and J lost 5 bases, with 11 bases between them. CDR1 SGHTA and CDR2 FQGNSA come from the germline V gene. CDR3 in amino acids: CASSSNRVYGYTF. The CDR3 coding sequence is TGTGCCAGCAGCTCCAACAGGGTTTATGGCTACACCTTC.

The chain carries TRBV5-1 and TRBJ2-2; the match to TRBD2 covers 11 bases. The CDR3 has 19 residues. V lost 0 bases and J lost 5; bases outside the gene matches: 12. Germline loops: CDR1 SGHRS, CDR2 YFSETQ. In DNA, the CDR3 is TGCGCCAGCAGCTTGGAAGTCGCGCTAGCGGGAGGCGTTACCGGGGAGCTGTTTTTT. Translation gives CASSLEVALAGGVTGELFF.

The genes are TRBV5-1 and TRBJ1-5; 12 positions agree with TRBD1. J lost 2 bases, V lost 3 bases, and 3 bases had no gene match. CDR3 size: 16 residues. Germline loops: CDR1 SGHRS, CDR2 YFSETQ. The chain's CDR3 is CASSSGTGGGNQPQHF. CDR3 coding DNA: TGCGCCAGCAGCTCGGGGACAGGGGGCGGCAATCAGCCCCAGCATTTT.

The chain carries TRBV28 and TRBJ2-1, with D possibly matching TRBD1 (6 bases). Per the germline V gene, CDR1 is MDHEN and CDR2 is SYDVKM. The CDR3 is made up of 14 amino acids. Trimming left V 7 bases short and J 8 bases short, with 18 bases between. The DNA for the CDR3 is TGTGCCAGCACCCATTTAGGCTCAGGGGATGAGCAGTTCTTC. Its protein product is CASTHLGSGDEQFF.

J is TRBJ2-1 and V is TRBV9; D possibly corresponds to TRBD1 (6 bases). Deletions cut 0 bases from V and 2 bases from J, with 12 bases between. Per the germline V gene, CDR1 is SGDLS and CDR2 is YYNGEE. This CDR3 has 16 amino acids. The CDR3 region is CASSVEGQGPYNEQFF. The CDR3 coding sequence is TGTGCCAGCAGCGTAGAGGGTCAGGGGCCCTACAATGAGCAGTTCTTC.

The genes are TRBV5-1 and TRBJ2-3; a possible D gene is TRBD2 (7 bases). The CDR3 spans 15 residues. The ends were cut back, 4 bases at V and 5 bases at J, with 17 bases in the middle. CDR1 SGHRS and CDR2 YFSETQ come from the germline V gene. In DNA, the CDR3 is TGCGCCAGCAGCCCCTTCGGGGGGCAGCTAGATACGCAGTATTTT. Amino acids: CASSPFGGQLDTQYF.

The chain is built from TRBV19 and TRBJ2-1, with 11 nucleotides matching TRBD2. The J segment lost 7 bases and the V segment lost 5 bases, leaving 7 bases of the junction unmatched. The CDR3 loop spans 15 amino acids. Germline-derived CDR1 and CDR2 are LNHDA and SQIVND (reference sequence). The CDR3 region is CASSLTSGSANEQFF. The CDR3 nucleotides are TGTGCCAGTAGTCTAACTAGCGGGAGTGCGAATGAGCAGTTCTTC.